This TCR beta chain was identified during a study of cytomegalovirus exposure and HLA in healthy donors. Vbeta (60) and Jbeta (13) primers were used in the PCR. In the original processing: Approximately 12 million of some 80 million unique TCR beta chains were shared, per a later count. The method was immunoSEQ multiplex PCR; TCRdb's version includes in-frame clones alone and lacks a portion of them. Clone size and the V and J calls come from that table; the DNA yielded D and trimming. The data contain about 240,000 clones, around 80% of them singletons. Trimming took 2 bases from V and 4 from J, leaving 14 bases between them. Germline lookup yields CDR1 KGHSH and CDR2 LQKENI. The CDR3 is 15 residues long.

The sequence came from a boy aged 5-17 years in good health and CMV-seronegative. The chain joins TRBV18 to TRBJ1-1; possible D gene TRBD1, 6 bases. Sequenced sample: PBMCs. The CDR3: CASSPGQRLGTEAFF. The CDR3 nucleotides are TGTGCCAGCTCACCAGGACAGCGCTTAGGCACTGAAGCTTTCTTT.